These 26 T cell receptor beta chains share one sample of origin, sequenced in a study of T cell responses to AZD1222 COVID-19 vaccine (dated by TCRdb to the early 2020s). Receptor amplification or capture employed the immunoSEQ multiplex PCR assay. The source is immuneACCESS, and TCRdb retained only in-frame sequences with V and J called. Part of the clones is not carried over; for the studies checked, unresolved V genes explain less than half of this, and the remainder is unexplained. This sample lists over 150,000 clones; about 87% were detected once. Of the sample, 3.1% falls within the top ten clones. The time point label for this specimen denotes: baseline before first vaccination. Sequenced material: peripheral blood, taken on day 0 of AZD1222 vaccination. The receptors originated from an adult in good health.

The CDR3 region has the DNA TGTGCCAGTAGCCCTACAGCGTATTACGGCTACACCTTC. It is translated as CASSPTAYYGYTF. The genes are TRBV6-6 and TRBJ1-2; no reliable D call. The CDR3 is 13 residues long. Germline V CDR1 and CDR2: MNHNY, SVGAGI (reference sequence). V was pared by 9 bases and J by 8 bases, with 19 bases between.

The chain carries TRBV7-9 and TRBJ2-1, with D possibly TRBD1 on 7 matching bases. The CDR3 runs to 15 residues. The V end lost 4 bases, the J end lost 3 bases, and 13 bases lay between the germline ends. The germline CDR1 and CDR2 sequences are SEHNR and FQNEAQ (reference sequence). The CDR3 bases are TGTGCCAGCAGCTCCGACAGGGAGGTCTACAATGAGCAGTTCTTC. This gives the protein CASSSDREVYNEQFF.

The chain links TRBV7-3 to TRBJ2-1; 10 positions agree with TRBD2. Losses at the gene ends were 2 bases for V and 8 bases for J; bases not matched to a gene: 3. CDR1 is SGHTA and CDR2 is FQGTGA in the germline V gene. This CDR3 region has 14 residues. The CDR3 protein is CASSLGGTSDEQFF. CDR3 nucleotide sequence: TGTGCCAGCAGCTTAGGGGGGACTAGCGATGAGCAGTTCTTC.

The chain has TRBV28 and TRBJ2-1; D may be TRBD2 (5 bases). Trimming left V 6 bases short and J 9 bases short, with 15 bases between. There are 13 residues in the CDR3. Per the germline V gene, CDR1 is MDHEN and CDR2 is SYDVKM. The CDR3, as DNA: TGTGCCAGCAGCGGCGCGGGTGTTGGTGAGCAGTTCTTC. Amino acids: CASSGAGVGEQFF.

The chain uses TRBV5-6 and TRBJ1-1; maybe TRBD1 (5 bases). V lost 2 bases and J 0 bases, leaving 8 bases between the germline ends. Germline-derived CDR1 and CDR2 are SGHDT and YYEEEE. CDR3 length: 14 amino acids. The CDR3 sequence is CASSFQGLNTEAFF. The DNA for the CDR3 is TGTGCCAGCAGCTTTCAGGGCTTGAACACTGAAGCTTTCTTT. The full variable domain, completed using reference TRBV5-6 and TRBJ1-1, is DAGVTQSPTHLIKTRGQQVTLRCSPKSGHDTVSWYQQALGQGPQFIFQYYEEEERQRGNFPDRFSGHQFPNYSSELNVNALLLGDSALYLCASSFQGLNTEAFFGQGTRLTVV.

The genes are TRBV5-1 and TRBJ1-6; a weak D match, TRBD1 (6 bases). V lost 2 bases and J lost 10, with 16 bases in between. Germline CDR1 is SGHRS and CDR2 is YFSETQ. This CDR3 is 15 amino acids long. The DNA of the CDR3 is TGCGCCAGCAGCTTAAGCGGCAGGGGTCGGTCACCCCTCCACTTT. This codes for CASSLSGRGRSPLHF.

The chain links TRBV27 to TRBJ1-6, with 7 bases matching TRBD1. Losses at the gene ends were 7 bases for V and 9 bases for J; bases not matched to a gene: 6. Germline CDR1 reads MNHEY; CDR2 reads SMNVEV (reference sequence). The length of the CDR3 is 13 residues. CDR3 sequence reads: CASKWQGGSPLHF. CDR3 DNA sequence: TGTGCCAGCAAATGGCAGGGGGGTTCACCCCTCCACTTT.

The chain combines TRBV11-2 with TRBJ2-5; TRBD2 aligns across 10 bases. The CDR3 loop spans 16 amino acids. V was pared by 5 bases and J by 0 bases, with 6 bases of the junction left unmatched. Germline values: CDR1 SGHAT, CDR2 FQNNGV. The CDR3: CASSHGTSVDQETQYF. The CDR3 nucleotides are TGTGCCAGCAGCCACGGGACTAGCGTTGACCAAGAGACCCAGTACTTC. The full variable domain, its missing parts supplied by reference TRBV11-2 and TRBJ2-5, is EAGVAQSPRYKIIEKRQSVAFWCNPISGHATLYWYQQILGQGPKLLIQFQNNGVVDDSQLPKDRFSAERLKGVDSTLKIQPAKLEDSAVYLCASSHGTSVDQETQYFGPGTRLLVL.

The CDR3 loop reads CASSLGGQKLFPIYGYTF. In nucleotides, the CDR3 is TGTGCCAGCAGCTTAGGGGGACAAAAACTATTCCCCATCTATGGCTACACCTTC. The chain recombines TRBV7-2 with TRBJ1-2, with TRBD1 as a possible D gene (6 bases). Germline-derived CDR1 and CDR2 are SGHTA and FQGNSA. The CDR3 is made up of 18 amino acids. V was cut by 1 base and J by 4 bases, with 22 bases left in between.

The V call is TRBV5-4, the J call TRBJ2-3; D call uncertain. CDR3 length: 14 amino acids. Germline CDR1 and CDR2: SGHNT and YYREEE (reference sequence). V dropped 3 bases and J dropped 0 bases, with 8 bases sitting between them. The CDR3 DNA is TGTGCCAGCAGCTCACGGTATAGCACAGATACGCAGTATTTT. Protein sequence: CASSSRYSTDTQYF.

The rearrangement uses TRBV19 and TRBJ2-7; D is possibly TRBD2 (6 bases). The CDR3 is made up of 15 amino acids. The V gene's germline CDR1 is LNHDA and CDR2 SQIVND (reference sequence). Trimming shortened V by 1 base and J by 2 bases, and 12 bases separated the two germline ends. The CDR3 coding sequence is TGTGCCAGTAGTATAGCCTGGCGGGGAACCTACGAGCAGTACTTC. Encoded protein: CASSIAWRGTYEQYF.

The CDR3 is CASSLGGQIGEGAIYF. CDR3 nucleotides: TGCGCCAGCAGCTTGGGAGGACAGATCGGGGAAGGCGCCATATATTTT. The V call is TRBV5-1, the J call TRBJ1-3; D perhaps matches TRBD1 (6 bases). In germline, CDR1 is SGHRS, CDR2 YFSETQ. CDR3 length: 16 amino acids. Between the trimmed V and J ends, which lost 0 bases and 11 bases, there was a span of 21 bases.

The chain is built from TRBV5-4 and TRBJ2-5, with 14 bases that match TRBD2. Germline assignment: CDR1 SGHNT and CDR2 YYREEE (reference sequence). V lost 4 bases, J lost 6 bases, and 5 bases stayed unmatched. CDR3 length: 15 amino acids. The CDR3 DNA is TGTGCCAGCAGCCCCGGGACTAGCGGGGGTCAGACCCAGTACTTC. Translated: CASSPGTSGGQTQYF.

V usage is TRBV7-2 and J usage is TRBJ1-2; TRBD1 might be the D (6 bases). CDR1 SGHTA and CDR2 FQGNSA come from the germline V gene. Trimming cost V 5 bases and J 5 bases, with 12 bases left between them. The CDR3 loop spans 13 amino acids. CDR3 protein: CASSRDNQYGYTF. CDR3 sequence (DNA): TGTGCCAGCAGCCGGGACAACCAATATGGCTACACCTTC.

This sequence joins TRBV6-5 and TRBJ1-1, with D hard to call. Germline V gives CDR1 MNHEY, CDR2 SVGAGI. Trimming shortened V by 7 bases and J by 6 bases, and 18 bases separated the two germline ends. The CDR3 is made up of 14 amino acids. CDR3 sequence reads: CASTKAPQVPEAFF. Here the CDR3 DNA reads TGTGCCAGCACCAAGGCCCCCCAGGTCCCTGAAGCTTTCTTT.

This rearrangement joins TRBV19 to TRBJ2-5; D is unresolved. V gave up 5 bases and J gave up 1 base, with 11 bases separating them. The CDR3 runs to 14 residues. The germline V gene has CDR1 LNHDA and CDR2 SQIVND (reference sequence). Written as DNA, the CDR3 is TGTGCCAGTAGTTCGACCCTAATCCAAGAGACCCAGTACTTC. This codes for CASSSTLIQETQYF.

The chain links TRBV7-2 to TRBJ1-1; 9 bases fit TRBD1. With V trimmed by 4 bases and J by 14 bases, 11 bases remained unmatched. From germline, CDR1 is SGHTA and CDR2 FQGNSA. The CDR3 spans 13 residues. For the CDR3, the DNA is TGTGCCAGCAGCTCCGGGACAGGGATAATTGGGTTCTTT. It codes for CASSSGTGIIGFF.

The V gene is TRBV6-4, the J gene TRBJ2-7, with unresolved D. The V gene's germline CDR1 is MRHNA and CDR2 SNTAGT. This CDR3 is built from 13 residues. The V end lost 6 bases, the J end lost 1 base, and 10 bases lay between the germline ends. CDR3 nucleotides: TGTGCCAGCAGGGCCAGGTTTTCCTACGAGCAGTACTTC. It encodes CASRARFSYEQYF.

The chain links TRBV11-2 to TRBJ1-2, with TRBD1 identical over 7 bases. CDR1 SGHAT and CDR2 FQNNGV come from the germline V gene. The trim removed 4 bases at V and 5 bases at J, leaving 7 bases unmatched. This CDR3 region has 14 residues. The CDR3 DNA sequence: TGTGCCAGCAGCTCCGGGACAGCCATTTATGGCTACACCTTC. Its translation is CASSSGTAIYGYTF.

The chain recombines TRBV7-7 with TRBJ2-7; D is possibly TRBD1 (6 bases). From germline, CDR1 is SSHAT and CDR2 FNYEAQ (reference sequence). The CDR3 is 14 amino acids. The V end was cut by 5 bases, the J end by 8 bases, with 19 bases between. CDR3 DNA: TGTGCCAGCAGCCCGGCCGAGGTAGGGGGAAAGCAGTACTTC. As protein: CASSPAEVGGKQYF.

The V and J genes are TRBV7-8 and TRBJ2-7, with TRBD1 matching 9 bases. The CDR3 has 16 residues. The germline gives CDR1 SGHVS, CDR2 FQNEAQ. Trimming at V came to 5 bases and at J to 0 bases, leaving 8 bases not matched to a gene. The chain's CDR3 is CASSATGGFLSYEQYF. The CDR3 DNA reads TGTGCCAGCAGCGCTACAGGGGGCTTCCTCTCCTACGAGCAGTACTTC.

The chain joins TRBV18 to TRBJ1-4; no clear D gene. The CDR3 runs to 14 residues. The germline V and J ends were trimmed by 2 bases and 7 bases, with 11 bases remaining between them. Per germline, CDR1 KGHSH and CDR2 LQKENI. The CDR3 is CASSPSLEGEKLFF. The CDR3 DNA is TGTGCCAGCTCACCAAGCCTAGAGGGTGAAAAACTGTTTTTT.

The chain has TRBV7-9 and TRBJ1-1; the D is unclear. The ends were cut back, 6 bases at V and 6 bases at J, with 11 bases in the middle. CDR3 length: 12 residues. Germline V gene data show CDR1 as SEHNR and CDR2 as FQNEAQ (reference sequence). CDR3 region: CASREVVAEAFF. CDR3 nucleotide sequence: TGTGCCAGCAGGGAAGTCGTGGCTGAAGCTTTCTTT.

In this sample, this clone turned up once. The CDR3 sequence is CASSSTSGVNFPFF. CDR3 bases: TGTGCCAGCTCTTCGACTAGCGGGGTTAATTTTCCGTTCTTC. The rearrangement links TRBV18 to TRBJ2-1, with 11 bases fitting TRBD2. Per germline, CDR1 KGHSH and CDR2 LQKENI. The CDR3 is 14 residues long. The J segment lost 15 bases and the V segment lost 6 bases, leaving 13 bases of the junction unmatched.

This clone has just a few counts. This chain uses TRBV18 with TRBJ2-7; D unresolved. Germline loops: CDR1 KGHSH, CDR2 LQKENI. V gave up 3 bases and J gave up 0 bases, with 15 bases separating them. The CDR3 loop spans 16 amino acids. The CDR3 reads CASSPDRAVSSYEQYF. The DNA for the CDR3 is TGTGCCAGCTCACCCGACCGGGCCGTCAGCTCCTACGAGCAGTACTTC.

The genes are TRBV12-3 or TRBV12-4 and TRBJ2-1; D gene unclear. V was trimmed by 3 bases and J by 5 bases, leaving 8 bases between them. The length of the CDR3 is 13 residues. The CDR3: CASSLNRNNEQFF. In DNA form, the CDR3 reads TGTGCCAGCAGTTTGAACAGAAACAATGAGCAGTTCTTC.